A selection of T cell receptor beta chains follows, all from one sample in a study of response to subunit inactivated influenza vaccine. MiXCR was run by TCRdb on the RT-PCR reads, yielding one entry per CDR3 protein. The sample yields about 700,000 distinct CDR3 sequences, around 13% seen once. The sequencing here drew on PBMCs from blood, taken around two weeks before vaccination. The receptors derive from a man aged 45 to 65 who received an inactivated influenza vaccine. Both conserved end residues are part of each CDR3. D genes are given only for firm matches. Not all rows give a size; the values are once, few, many and, for expanded clones, a class.

TRBJ2-1 | - | TRBV4-2 | - | CASSHPGSSYNEQFF | TGTGCCAGCAGCCATCCCGGGAGCTCCTACAATGAGCAGTTCTTC
TRBJ1-2 | many | TRBV12-3/TRBV12-4 | - | CASIPLQAPNYGYTF | TGTGCCAGCATTCCCTTACAGGCACCTAACTATGGCTACACCTTC
TRBJ2-2 | - | TRBV5-6 | - | CASSLRGTGNTGELFF | TGTGCCAGCAGCTTGCGGGGGACGGGGAACACCGGGGAGCTGTTTTTT
TRBJ2-1 | few | TRBV18 | - | CASSSGGGPTNEQFF | TGTGCCAGCTCATCTGGGGGGGGGCCCACCAATGAGCAGTTCTTC
TRBJ1-4 | - | TRBV29-1 | - | CSVGRAGEKLFF | TGCAGCGTTGGCCGGGCGGGTGAAAAACTGTTTTTT
TRBJ2-3 | few | TRBV20-1 | - | CSARQGPSTQYF | TGCAGTGCTAGGCAGGGACCGTCTACGCAGTATTTT
TRBJ2-1 | many | TRBV7-8 | - | CASSLVGGSSYNEQFF | TGTGCCAGCAGCTTAGTAGGGGGGAGCTCCTACAATGAGCAGTTCTTC
TRBJ2-5 | few | TRBV10-3 | TRBD1 | CAISARGTEQETQYF | TGTGCCATCAGCGCTCGAGGGACAGAGCAAGAGACCCAGTACTTC
TRBJ2-7 | many | TRBV6-1 | TRBD1 | CASSIGQGVYEQYF | TGTGCCAGCAGTATCGGACAGGGGGTGTACGAGCAGTACTTC
TRBJ2-1 | - | TRBV10-3 | TRBD1 | CAIRGGQGVTGEQFF | TGTGCCATCAGGGGGGGACAGGGGGTAACTGGTGAGCAGTTCTTC
TRBJ2-5 | few | TRBV3-1 | TRBD2 | CASSPNYAGGPGETQYF | TGTGCCAGCAGCCCGAACTATGCGGGAGGGCCGGGAGAGACCCAGTACTTC
TRBJ2-1 | - | TRBV6-5 | TRBD2 | CASSYGQAGTRRRGEQFF | TGTGCCAGCAGTTACGGGCAAGCCGGGACTAGAAGGAGAGGTGAGCAGTTCTTC
TRBJ2-7 | few | TRBV18 | - | CASSPPQADYYEQYF | TGTGCCAGCTCACCCCCCCAGGCGGACTATTACGAGCAGTACTTC
TRBJ2-3 | few | TRBV9 | - | CASSVAHVSTDTQYF | TGTGCCAGCAGCGTAGCCCATGTTAGCACAGATACGCAGTATTTT
TRBJ2-1 | few | TRBV5-1 | TRBD2 | CASSLRPTSGTISSYNEQFF | TGCGCCAGCAGCTTACGTCCGACTAGCGGGACGATTAGCTCCTACAATGAGCAGTTCTTC
TRBJ1-2 | - | TRBV20-1 | TRBD1 | CSVTDRGIGGYTF | TGCAGTGTAACAGACAGGGGGATAGGTGGCTACACCTTC
TRBJ2-2 | - | TRBV27 | - | CASSFLTNTGELFF | TGTGCCAGCAGTTTTCTAACGAACACCGGGGAGCTGTTTTTT
TRBJ2-5 | - | TRBV29-1 | TRBD2 | CSVLAGGPGETQYF | TGCAGCGTCCTAGCGGGAGGGCCCGGAGAGACCCAGTACTTC
TRBJ2-3 | - | TRBV4-2 | - | CASGPGLLDTQYF | TGTGCCAGCGGCCCCGGGCTCCTAGATACGCAGTATTTT
TRBJ2-1 | - | TRBV29-1 | - | CSVVGGGEQFF | TGCAGCGTTGTAGGGGGAGGTGAGCAGTTCTTC
TRBJ1-5 | few | TRBV20-1 | - | CSARDPADRQPQHF | TGCAGTGCTAGAGACCCGGCAGATCGTCAGCCCCAGCATTTT
TRBJ2-1 | - | TRBV18 | TRBD2 | CASSPPLAGVSYNEQFF | TGTGCCAGCTCACCACCCCTAGCGGGAGTGTCCTACAATGAGCAGTTCTTC
TRBJ2-5 | many | TRBV5-1 | - | CASSFPGRETQYF | TGCGCCAGCAGCTTCCCCGGGCGAGAGACCCAGTACTTC
TRBJ2-2 | few | TRBV18 | - | CASSPPRYPNTGELFF | TGTGCCAGCTCACCACCCCGCTACCCGAACACCGGGGAGCTGTTTTTT
TRBJ2-7 | few | TRBV3-1 | - | CASSDRTNEQYF | TGTGCCAGCAGCGACCGGACTAACGAGCAGTACTTC
TRBJ2-1 | few | TRBV30 | - | CAWSVRPRGSYNEQFF | TGTGCCTGGAGCGTACGGCCCAGGGGTTCCTACAATGAGCAGTTCTTC
TRBJ2-7 | - | TRBV12-3/TRBV12-4 | - | CASSKRQASSYEQYF | TGTGCCAGCAGCAAACGACAGGCGTCCTCCTACGAGCAGTACTTC
TRBJ1-5 | many | TRBV19 | - | CASSYRNQPQHF | TGTGCCAGTAGTTACAGGAATCAGCCCCAGCATTTT
TRBJ2-2 | few | TRBV12-5 | - | CASGLGGLNTGELFF | TGTGCTAGTGGTTTGGGGGGACTTAACACCGGGGAGCTGTTTTTT
TRBJ2-7 | many | TRBV5-5 | - | CASSLAAVLGAYEQYF | TGTGCCAGCAGCTTGGCTGCAGTCCTAGGGGCCTACGAGCAGTACTTC
TRBJ2-1 | - | TRBV20-1 | - | CSARDWGAGYNEQFF | TGCAGTGCTAGAGATTGGGGGGCGGGGTACAATGAGCAGTTCTTC
TRBJ2-1 | many | TRBV29-1 | TRBD2 | CSGGGSFNEQFF | TGCAGCGGCGGCGGGAGTTTCAATGAGCAGTTCTTC
TRBJ2-2 | few | TRBV3-1 | TRBD2 | CASRFRGDQAGELFF | TGTGCCAGCAGATTTCGGGGGGACCAAGCCGGGGAGCTGTTTTTT
TRBJ2-2 | - | TRBV11-2 | TRBD2 | CASSLDAASGGANTGELFF | TGTGCCAGCAGCTTAGATGCTGCTAGCGGGGGTGCGAACACCGGGGAGCTGTTTTTT
TRBJ2-1 | many | TRBV29-1 | TRBD1 | CSVEGQGRLNEQFF | TGCAGCGTTGAGGGACAGGGGAGATTAAATGAGCAGTTCTTC
TRBJ1-1 | - | TRBV5-6 | - | CASSLGRVWTEAFF | TGTGCCAGCAGCTTGGGCAGGGTGTGGACTGAAGCTTTCTTT
TRBJ2-3 | few | TRBV7-2 | - | CASSATSFDTQYF | TGTGCCAGCAGCGCGACTAGTTTTGATACGCAGTATTTT
TRBJ2-3 | - | TRBV9 | TRBD2 | CASSVVTGLADTDTQYF | TGTGCCAGCAGCGTAGTAACGGGACTAGCAGACACAGATACGCAGTATTTT
TRBJ1-6 | many | TRBV4-3 | - | CASSQDPPDSLYNSPLHF | TGCGCCAGCAGCCAAGATCCCCCGGACAGCCTCTATAATTCACCCCTCCACTTT
TRBJ2-7 | - | TRBV28 | - | CASCSFRQYYEQYF | TGTGCCAGCTGTTCCTTCCGACAGTACTACGAGCAGTACTTC
TRBJ2-7 | - | TRBV4-1 | - | CASSQGTYGSSYEQYF | TGCGCCAGCAGCCAGGGGACATACGGAAGCTCCTACGAGCAGTACTTC